Listed below are T cell receptor beta chains from one sample, sequenced in a study of tumor-infiltrating lymphocytes in primary liver carcinoma. TCRdb passed the multiplex PCR reads through MiXCR, listing each CDR3 protein once. The repertoire has a few hundred thousand distinct CDR3 sequences, 50% to 75% of them found once; the top ten carry 15% to 20%. The sequencing sample was made of peripheral blood. All receptors derive from a woman aged 25 to 39 with primary liver carcinoma and hepatitis B virus infection. CDR3s include the opening cysteine and the closing phenylalanine or tryptophan. The D gene is left open where the match is weak. For some rows the clone size is stated as once, few or many, or as a class when expanded; others skip it.

J,size,D,V,DNA,CDR3
TRBJ1-5,NA,TRBD1,TRBV12-3/TRBV12-4,TGTGCCAGCAGTTTATTGACAGGGGTCAATCAGCCCCAGCATTTT,CASSLLTGVNQPQHF
TRBJ2-1,NA,NA,TRBV5-5,TGTGCCAGCAGCTCACTGGGGCTAACGGGACGAAGCGAGCAGCTCTTC,CASSSLGLTGRSEQLF
TRBJ2-7,once,NA,TRBV11-2,TGTACCAGCAGTCCCGGGGGCTACGAGCAGTACTTC,CTSSPGGYEQYF
TRBJ1-1,NA,NA,TRBV11-2,TGTGCCAGCAACCCCATGCTTGGACAGACGAACACTGAAGCTTTCTTT,CASNPMLGQTNTEAFF
TRBJ1-2,NA,NA,TRBV6-6,TGTGCCAGCAATATAACACGGTCAGGGGTTTTGAGTGGCTACACCTTC,CASNITRSGVLSGYTF
TRBJ1-5,NA,NA,TRBV6-1,TGTGCCAGCAGTGAGCTGGACTGTCATCAGCCCCAGCATTTT,CASSELDCHQPQHF
TRBJ1-5,NA,NA,TRBV30,TGTGCCTGGAGTGTGGGAGGGAAGCCTCAGCCCCAGCATTTT,CAWSVGGKPQPQHF
TRBJ2-4,NA,NA,TRBV28,TGTGCCAGCAGTTTACGGGGTGTCGTAGCCAAAAACATTCAGTACTTC,CASSLRGVVAKNIQYF
TRBJ2-7,many,NA,TRBV6-6,TGTGCCAGCAGTTACTCGGCAGGGGTTGTCGAGCAGTACTTC,CASSYSAGVVEQYF
TRBJ1-3,few,NA,TRBV29-1,TGCAGCGTTGCAAGGGGCTCTGGAAACACCATATATTTT,CSVARGSGNTIYF
TRBJ2-1,NA,TRBD2,TRBV6-2/TRBV6-3,TGTGCCAGCAGACGGACTAGCTTGGCCCTTGAGCAGTTCTTC,CASRRTSLALEQFF
TRBJ1-2,NA,NA,TRBV11-2,TGTGCCAGCAGACGCCTTGTTTCCATTGGTGCGGATGGTTACACCTTC,CASRRLVSIGADGYTF
TRBJ1-2,NA,NA,TRBV5-4,TGTGCCAGCAGCCGAATCGGGGAGGCCAACTATGGCTACACCTTC,CASSRIGEANYGYTF
TRBJ2-7,NA,NA,TRBV5-5,TGTGCCAGCAGCTTGTCGGGACAAGGCTCCTACAAGCAGTACTTC,CASSLSGQGSYKQYF
TRBJ2-6,NA,NA,TRBV6-5,TGTGCCAGCAGCCTCGGAAAGGGAGCCCTTATCTCTGGGGCCAACGTCCTGACTTTC,CASSLGKGALISGANVLTF
TRBJ2-1,NA,TRBD1,TRBV11-2,TGTGCCAGCAGCGTCCTCCCGAGACAGGGGGTTAGTGGGCAGTTCTTC,CASSVLPRQGVSGQFF
TRBJ1-2,many,TRBD1,TRBV29-1,TGCAGCGTTGAGGCGTCGACAGGGAACTATGGCTACACCTTC,CSVEASTGNYGYTF
TRBJ2-3,many,TRBD1,TRBV6-2/TRBV6-3,TGTGCCATACAGGACAGGATCACAGATACGCAGTATTTT,CAIQDRITDTQYF
TRBJ1-5,few,NA,TRBV28,TGTGCCAGCAGTTTTTGGGGACACAGGGTGAAGTCCAATAATCAGCCCCAGCATTTT,CASSFWGHRVKSNNQPQHF
TRBJ1-2,NA,NA,TRBV29-1,TGCGGCGTGGTCTCCCGGGCGGGGGGGCGCTATGGCTACACCTTC,CGVVSRAGGRYGYTF
TRBJ1-1,NA,NA,TRBV6-1,TGTGCCAGCAGTGAAAACCGCATTGCTTTCTTT,CASSENRIAFF
TRBJ2-3,few,TRBD2,TRBV4-1,TGCGCCAGCAGCCAAGTAAGCGGGACCCAGATTAGCACAGATACGCAGTATTTT,CASSQVSGTQISTDTQYF
TRBJ1-5,NA,NA,TRBV28,TGTGCCAGCAGTTTAGCGGTTGGCAATCAGCCCCAGCATTTT,CASSLAVGNQPQHF
TRBJ2-7,NA,TRBD2,TRBV5-4,TGTGCCAGCAGCCCCGGACTAGCGATATACGAGCAGTACTTC,CASSPGLAIYEQYF
TRBJ2-3,NA,NA,TRBV11-2,TGTGCCAGCAATGAGCAACTAACGGCCACAGATACGCAGTATTTT,CASNEQLTATDTQYF
TRBJ1-2,NA,NA,TRBV6-1,TGTGCCAGCAGTGGGGGGACCTATGGCTACACCTTC,CASSGGTYGYTF
TRBJ2-5,few,TRBD2,TRBV6-2/TRBV6-3,TGTGCCAGCAGTTACGTGGGAGGGCCAAAAGAGACCCAGTACTTC,CASSYVGGPKETQYF
TRBJ2-1,NA,TRBD2,TRBV6-4,TGTGCCAGCAGCGTTCCGGGACTAGCGCGTCGTACCCCTAACTTC,CASSVPGLARRTPNF
TRBJ2-1,NA,NA,TRBV12-3/TRBV12-4,TGTGCCAGCAGTTTGATGGGGACAACTTACAATGAGCAGTTCTTC,CASSLMGTTYNEQFF
TRBJ2-7,NA,NA,TRBV6-1,TGTGCCAGCAGTGAACAGCCCATGGGAGTCTACGAGCAGTACTTC,CASSEQPMGVYEQYF
TRBJ1-1,NA,NA,TRBV12-3/TRBV12-4,TGTGCCACCAAAGAGGGCCCCGCGTGGAACACTGAAGCTTTATTT,CATKEGPAWNTEALF
TRBJ2-3,few,TRBD2,TRBV4-2,TGTACCAGCAGCCGTAGCGGGAGGGCAACAGATACGCAGTATTTT,CTSSRSGRATDTQYF
TRBJ1-1,many,TRBD1,TRBV10-3,TGTGCCATCAGCCCGGGACAGGGAAACACTGAAGCTTTCTTT,CAISPGQGNTEAFF
TRBJ2-5,once,TRBD2,TRBV11-2,TGTGCCGGCAGCTTAAGCGCGTCTAGCGGCCAAGAGACCCATTACTTC,CAGSLSASSGQETHYF
TRBJ1-6,NA,NA,TRBV4-1,TGCGCCAGCAGGGACTGGGGCTTTTCACCCCTCCACTTT,CASRDWGFSPLHF
TRBJ2-7,NA,NA,TRBV5-4,TGTGCCAGCAGCTCTGGACAGCACTACGAGCAGTACTTC,CASSSGQHYEQYF
TRBJ2-1,once,TRBD2,TRBV11-3,TGTGCCAGCAACTATCCACTAGCGGTATTCTACAATGAGCAGTTCTTC,CASNYPLAVFYNEQFF
TRBJ2-2,NA,TRBD2,TRBV6-2/TRBV6-3,TGTGCCAGCAGTCTGAGCGCTAGCGGGATCACCGGGGAGATGTTTTTT,CASSLSASGITGEMFF
TRBJ2-7,NA,NA,TRBV14,TGTTCCAGCAGCCAAGATTTAGCGAGAGCCCGCTACGAGCAGTACTTC,CSSSQDLARARYEQYF
TRBJ2-1,few,TRBD2,TRBV28,TGTGCCAGCACCCGAGGGGGTAGCGGGAGTTATGAGCAGTTCTTC,CASTRGGSGSYEQFF
TRBJ2-7,few,TRBD2,TRBV5-6,TGTGCCAGCAGCTTGGCCCGGGAACTAGCGGGAATCTCCTACGAGCAGTACTTC,CASSLARELAGISYEQYF
TRBJ1-1,NA,NA,TRBV6-5,TGTGCCAGCAGTTTTAATTACCTAAGTATCACTGAAACTTTCTTT,CASSFNYLSITETFF
TRBJ1-1,NA,NA,TRBV13,TGTGCCAGCAGCATAGGAGGGTTTGGTATTGGGGGTCGGACTGAAGCTTTCTTT,CASSIGGFGIGGRTEAFF
TRBJ2-2,NA,NA,TRBV12-3/TRBV12-4,TGTGTCAGCAGTTTAACCGGGACCTCGAACACCGGGGAGCTGTTTTTT,CVSSLTGTSNTGELFF
TRBJ2-5,many,TRBD2,TRBV12-3/TRBV12-4,TGTGCCAGCAGTTGGACTAGCGTGGAGACCCAGTACTTC,CASSWTSVETQYF
TRBJ2-7,NA,TRBD2,TRBV11-2,TGTGCCAGCAGCTCCGGGACAAGCGGGAGGGGCGAGAAGTACTTC,CASSSGTSGRGEKYF
TRBJ2-6,NA,NA,TRBV6-5,TGTGCCAGCAGTAGGGGGGCCTCTGGGGCCAACGCCCTGACTTTC,CASSRGASGANALTF
TRBJ2-7,once,TRBD1,TRBV19,TGTGCCAGTAGTATGGGGGACAGCAGCTCCTACGAGCAGTACTTC,CASSMGDSSSYEQYF
TRBJ2-3,NA,NA,TRBV11-2,TGTGTCAGCAACATCGGACATAACACAGATATGCAGTATTTT,CVSNIGHNTDMQYF
TRBJ2-1,many,NA,TRBV6-2/TRBV6-3,TGTGCCAGCAGTTACCCCGTGGACAATGAGCAGTTCTTC,CASSYPVDNEQFF